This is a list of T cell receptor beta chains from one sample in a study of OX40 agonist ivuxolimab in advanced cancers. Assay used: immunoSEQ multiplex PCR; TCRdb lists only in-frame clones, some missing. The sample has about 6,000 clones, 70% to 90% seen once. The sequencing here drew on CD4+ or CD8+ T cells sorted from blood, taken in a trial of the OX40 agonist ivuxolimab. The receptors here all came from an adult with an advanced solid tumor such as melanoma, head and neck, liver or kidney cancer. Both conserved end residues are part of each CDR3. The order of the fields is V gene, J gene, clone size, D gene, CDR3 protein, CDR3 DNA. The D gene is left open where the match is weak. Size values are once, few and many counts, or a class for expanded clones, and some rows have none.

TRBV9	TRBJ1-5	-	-	CASSGGQTNQPQHF	TGTGCCAGCAGCGGCGGACAGACCAATCAGCCCCAGCATTTT
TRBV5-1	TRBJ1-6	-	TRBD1	CASSLVQGATNSPLHF	TGCGCCAGCAGCTTGGTGCAGGGGGCGACCAATTCACCCCTCCACTTT
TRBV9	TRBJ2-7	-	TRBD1	CASSVGDRGDEQYF	TGTGCCAGCAGCGTAGGGGACAGGGGGGACGAGCAGTACTTC
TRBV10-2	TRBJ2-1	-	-	CASSEQAYNEQFF	TGCGCCAGCAGTGAACAGGCATACAATGAGCAGTTCTTC
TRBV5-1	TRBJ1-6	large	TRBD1	CASSLESGGYNSPLHF	TGCGCCAGCAGCTTGGAGTCAGGGGGCTATAATTCACCCCTCCACTTT
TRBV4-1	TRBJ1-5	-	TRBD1	CASSQGLGQGAEEGNQPQHF	TGCGCCAGCAGCCAAGGGTTAGGACAGGGGGCGGAGGAGGGCAATCAGCCCCAGCATTTT
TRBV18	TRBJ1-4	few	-	CASSSFPDRNEKLFF	TGTGCCAGCTCATCATTCCCGGACAGAAATGAAAAACTGTTTTTT
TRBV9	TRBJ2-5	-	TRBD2	CASSAGGASQETQYF	TGTGCCAGCAGCGCGGGGGGGGCTTCGCAAGAGACCCAGTACTTC
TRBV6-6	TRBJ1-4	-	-	CASSYSREKLFF	TGTGCCAGCAGTTACTCGAGGGAAAAACTGTTTTTT
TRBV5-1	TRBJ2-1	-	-	CASSLGRKNEQFF	TGCGCCAGCAGCTTGGGACGGAAAAATGAGCAGTTCTTC
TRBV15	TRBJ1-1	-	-	CATSPTGSYYTEAFF	TGTGCCACCAGTCCAACAGGGTCTTATTACACTGAAGCTTTCTTT
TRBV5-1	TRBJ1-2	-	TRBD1	CASSLDDRGPYGYTF	TGCGCCAGCAGCTTGGACGACAGGGGGCCCTATGGCTACACCTTC